This is a list of T cell receptor beta chains from one sample in a study of cytomegalovirus exposure and HLA in healthy donors. Sequenced by immunoSEQ multiplex PCR; TCRdb stores in-frame clones only, minus some. The table includes 200,000 or so clones, 84% detected once. The sequenced sample consisted of PBMCs. These TCRs come from a man in his late teens or twenties in good health and CMV-seropositive. Both conserved end residues are part of each CDR3. The D gene is left open where the match is weak. The listing skips clone size in some rows; elsewhere it reads once, few, many or a size class.

>once|NA|TRBJ1-5|TRBV6-6
CASSYPDQPQHF
TGTGCCAGCAGTTACCCCGATCAGCCCCAGCATTTT
>NA|TRBD1|TRBJ1-2|TRBV9
CASSLDRGTRYGYTF
TGTGCCAGCAGCTTGGACAGGGGGACCCGCTATGGCTACACCTTC
>NA|TRBD2|TRBJ2-6|TRBV9
CASSAQDPGGRSGANVLTF
TGTGCCAGCAGCGCACAGGATCCGGGGGGGCGCTCTGGGGCCAACGTCCTGACTTTC
>NA|NA|TRBJ1-3|TRBV11-2
CASSPGFHSGNTIYF
TGTGCCAGCAGCCCGGGATTCCACTCTGGAAACACCATATATTTT
>NA|TRBD1|TRBJ1-3|TRBV6-5
CASSYSGQGGGNTIYF
TGTGCCAGCAGTTACTCAGGACAGGGAGGTGGAAACACCATATATTTT
>NA|TRBD1|TRBJ2-2|TRBV9
CASSVSGTANTGELFF
TGTGCCAGCAGCGTATCCGGGACAGCGAACACCGGGGAGCTGTTTTTT
>NA|NA|TRBJ2-1|TRBV5-1
CASSMMRTSYNEQFF
TGCGCCAGCAGTATGATGAGAACCTCCTACAATGAGCAGTTCTTC
>NA|NA|TRBJ2-7|TRBV6-5
CASSSHMDEQYF
TGTGCCAGCTCCTCGCACATGGACGAGCAGTACTTC
>NA|TRBD1|TRBJ2-7|TRBV2
CASSGRTGTYEQYF
TGTGCCAGCAGTGGACGGACAGGGACCTACGAGCAGTACTTC
>few|NA|TRBJ1-2|TRBV28
CASLPIEKTDFYGYTF
TGTGCCAGCCTACCTATCGAAAAGACAGATTTCTATGGCTACACCTTC
>NA|TRBD1|TRBJ1-5|TRBV6-5
CASSLTGTGGSPQHF
TGTGCCAGCAGTCTTACAGGGACAGGGGGTTCGCCCCAGCATTTT
>NA|NA|TRBJ2-3|TRBV6-4
CASSLTGEGDTQYF
TGTGCCAGCAGTCTGACGGGAGAGGGGGATACGCAGTATTTT
>NA|TRBD1|TRBJ1-4|TRBV9
CASSGAGGLEKLFF
TGTGCCAGCAGCGGGGCAGGGGGACTTGAAAAACTGTTTTTT
>NA|TRBD1|TRBJ2-7|TRBV9
CASSADRGIYEQYF
TGTGCCAGCAGCGCGGACAGGGGGATCTACGAGCAGTACTTC
>few|NA|TRBJ1-2|TRBV7-9
CASTEQIYGYTF
TGTGCCAGCACCGAACAGATTTATGGCTACACCTTC
>NA|NA|TRBJ1-3|TRBV28
CASSSPGISGNTIYF
TGTGCCAGCAGTTCCCCAGGGATTTCAGGAAACACCATATATTTT
>NA|NA|TRBJ1-1|TRBV7-9
CASSFRKGGEYTEAFF
TGTGCCAGCAGCTTTCGTAAGGGGGGGGAGTACACTGAAGCTTTCTTT
>NA|NA|TRBJ2-7|TRBV28
CASREPGAGYEQYF
TGTGCCAGCAGGGAGCCAGGGGCCGGCTACGAGCAGTACTTC
>NA|NA|TRBJ2-7|TRBV5-8
CASSTYEQYF
TGTGCCAGCAGCACTTACGAGCAGTACTTC
>NA|TRBD2|TRBJ2-7|TRBV7-2
CASSLATSGASYEQYF
TGTGCCAGCAGCTTAGCAACTAGCGGGGCCTCCTACGAGCAGTACTTC
>NA|TRBD2|TRBJ2-7|TRBV25-1
CASSMGLAGEQYF
TGTGCCAGCAGTATGGGACTAGCGGGGGAGCAGTACTTC
>NA|NA|TRBJ2-5|TRBV13
CASSLARRTQETQYF
TGTGCCAGCAGCTTAGCCAGGCGAACCCAAGAGACCCAGTACTTC
>NA|TRBD1|TRBJ2-3|TRBV29-1
CSVGDRGHGDTQYF
TGCAGCGTTGGGGACAGGGGGCATGGAGATACGCAGTATTTT
>NA|NA|TRBJ2-1|TRBV13
CASKKRSSYNEQFF
TGTGCCAGCAAGAAGCGGAGCTCCTACAATGAGCAGTTCTTC
>NA|TRBD2|TRBJ2-2|TRBV7-9
CASSILAGARTGELFF
TGTGCCAGCAGCATTCTAGCGGGAGCTAGGACCGGGGAGCTGTTTTTT
>NA|NA|TRBJ1-3|TRBV30
CAWLQDSGNTIYF
TGTGCCTGGCTACAGGACTCTGGAAACACCATATATTTT
>NA|NA|TRBJ1-1|TRBV6-6
CASSGEGTRAFF
TGTGCCAGCAGTGGGGAGGGAACGAGAGCTTTCTTT
>NA|TRBD2|TRBJ2-2|TRBV5-1
CASSQEAGVGAGELFF
TGCGCCAGCAGCCAGGAAGCGGGAGTGGGCGCCGGGGAGCTGTTTTTT
>NA|NA|TRBJ1-1|TRBV28
CASSSLSDTEAFF
TGTGCCAGCAGCTCCCTTTCGGACACTGAAGCTTTCTTT
>few|NA|TRBJ1-5|TRBV7-2
CASSLLSNQPQHF
TGTGCCAGCAGCCTTCTTAGCAATCAGCCCCAGCATTTT
>NA|NA|TRBJ2-3|TRBV6-4
CASSQSREETTDTQYF
TGTGCCAGCAGCCAGTCTCGGGAAGAGACCACAGATACGCAGTATTTT
>NA|NA|TRBJ2-7|TRBV28
CASSLQGPHEQYF
TGTGCCAGCAGTTTACAGGGGCCCCACGAGCAGTACTTC
>NA|TRBD1|TRBJ1-2|TRBV5-4
CASRPTGVGIYGYTF
TGTGCCAGCAGGCCGACAGGGGTCGGGATCTATGGCTACACCTTC
>NA|NA|TRBJ1-5|TRBV27
CASSLFGEQGHQPQHF
TGTGCCAGCAGTTTATTCGGTGAACAGGGTCATCAGCCCCAGCATTTT
>NA|NA|TRBJ2-2|TRBV5-6
CASTSFGLINTGELFF
TGTGCCAGCACCTCCTTTGGACTCATCAACACCGGGGAGCTGTTTTTT
>NA|NA|TRBJ1-5|TRBV4-3
CASSQDRSGPQHF
TGCGCCAGCAGCCAAGATCGGTCCGGGCCCCAGCATTTT
>many|TRBD1|TRBJ2-3|TRBV2
CASQGQGDIDTQYF
TGTGCCAGCCAGGGACAGGGGGATATAGATACGCAGTATTTT
>NA|TRBD2|TRBJ2-1|TRBV7-2
CASSVSGGSSYNEQFF
TGTGCCAGCAGCGTTAGCGGGGGGAGCTCCTACAATGAGCAGTTCTTC
>few|NA|TRBJ2-2|TRBV27
CASSAGQYTGELFF
TGTGCCAGCAGTGCGGGACAGTACACCGGGGAGCTGTTTTTT
>NA|TRBD2|TRBJ2-2|TRBV4-3
CASSLLGLAGATGELFF
TGCGCCAGCAGCCTCCTAGGGCTAGCGGGGGCTACCGGGGAGCTGTTTTTT